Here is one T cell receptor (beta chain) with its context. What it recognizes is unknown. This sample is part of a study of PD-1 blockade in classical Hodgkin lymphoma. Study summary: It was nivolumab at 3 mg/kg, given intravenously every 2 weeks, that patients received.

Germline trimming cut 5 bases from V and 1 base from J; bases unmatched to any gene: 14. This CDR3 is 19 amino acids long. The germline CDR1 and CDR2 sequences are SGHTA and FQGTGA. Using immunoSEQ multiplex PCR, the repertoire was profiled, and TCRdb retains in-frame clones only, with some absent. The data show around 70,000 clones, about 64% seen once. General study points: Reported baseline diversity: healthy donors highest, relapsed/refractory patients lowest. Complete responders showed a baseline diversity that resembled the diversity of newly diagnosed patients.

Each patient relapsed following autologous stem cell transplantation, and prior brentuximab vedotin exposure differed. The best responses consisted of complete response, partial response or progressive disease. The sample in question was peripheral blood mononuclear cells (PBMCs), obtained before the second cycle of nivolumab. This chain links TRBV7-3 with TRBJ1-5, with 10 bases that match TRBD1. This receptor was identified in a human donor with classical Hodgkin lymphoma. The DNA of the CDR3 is TGTGCCAGCAGCCCCCGACAGGGGGCCCCACCTGAGAGCAATCAGCCCCAGCATTTT. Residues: CASSPRQGAPPESNQPQHF.